This entry lists 24 T cell receptor beta chains sequenced from one sample in a study of blood T cell repertoires in COVID-19 (dated by TCRdb to the early 2020s). Library construction relied on the immunoSEQ multiplex PCR assay. TCRdb provides this immuneACCESS table in a form limited to in-frame rearrangements. Some clones are lacking; in checked studies, under half of them reflect an unresolved V gene, and why the rest are absent is not known. In this sample the table shows approximately 180,000 clones, 88% of which occur a single time. Around 4.8% of the sample is taken by the ten largest. Sequencing used peripheral blood. These receptors came from a human donor in a cohort sampled during active COVID-19.

This chain links TRBV19 with TRBJ1-4; TRBD1 aligns across 7 bases. Germline CDR1 LNHDA, CDR2 SQIVND (reference sequence). J gave up 4 bases and V 7 bases, and 3 bases lay outside the gene matches. This CDR3 has 13 residues. CDR3: CASIRDSNEKLFF. DNA for the CDR3: TGTGCCAGTATTAGGGACAGTAATGAAAAACTGTTTTTT. Supplemented by reference TRBV19 and TRBJ1-4, the full variable domain reads DGGITQSPKYLFRKEGQNVTLSCEQNLNHDAMYWYRQDPGQGLRLIYYSQIVNDFQKGDIAEGYSVSREKKESFPLTVTSAQKNPTAFYLCASIRDSNEKLFFGSGTQLSVL.

The V call is TRBV18, the J call TRBJ2-1, with 7 bases fitting TRBD2. Unmatched junction bases numbered 5, after V lost 0 bases and J lost 3 bases. The CDR3 contains 16 residues. Germline lookup yields CDR1 KGHSH and CDR2 LQKENI. In nucleotides, the CDR3 is TGTGCCAGCTCACCACCGGTAGGGAGGGACTACAATGAGCAGTTCTTC. This encodes CASSPPVGRDYNEQFF.

The chain employs TRBV11-2 and TRBJ2-5; D perhaps matches TRBD1 (6 bases). Per the germline V gene, CDR1 is SGHAT and CDR2 is FQNNGV. This CDR3 is 14 amino acids long. V gave up 5 bases and J gave up 1 base, with 11 bases separating them. The CDR3 DNA sequence: TGTGCCAGCAGCCCCGACAGGAGCCAAGAGACCCAGTACTTC. Translated, it gives CASSPDRSQETQYF. The variable domain in full, completed from reference TRBV11-2 and TRBJ2-5, reads EAGVAQSPRYKIIEKRQSVAFWCNPISGHATLYWYQQILGQGPKLLIQFQNNGVVDDSQLPKDRFSAERLKGVDSTLKIQPAKLEDSAVYLCASSPDRSQETQYFGPGTRLLVL.

This chain joins TRBV7-2 and TRBJ1-2, with 8 bases lining up with TRBD1. The ends lost 5 bases at V and 5 bases at J; junction bases unmatched: 10. CDR3 length: 15 residues. In germline, CDR1 is SGHTA, CDR2 FQGNSA. In DNA, the CDR3 is TGTGCCAGCAGCCCAGACAGGGGCAAGGGGTATGGCTACACCTTC. Amino acids: CASSPDRGKGYGYTF.

This chain links TRBV13 with TRBJ1-3, with 8 bases aligning to TRBD1. CDR1 and CDR2 (germline): PRHDT, FYEKMQ (reference sequence). This CDR3 contains 17 residues. V shed 5 bases, J shed 1 base, and the junction held 10 bases outside the gene matches. As DNA, the CDR3 is TGTGCCAGCAGCACCTCAGGACAGGGCAGGTCTGGAAACACCATATATTTT. This translates into CASSTSGQGRSGNTIYF. Full variable domain (remainder filled in from reference TRBV13 and TRBJ1-3): AAGVIQSPRHLIKEKRETATLKCYPIPRHDTVYWYQQGPGQDPQFLISFYEKMQSDKGSIPDRFSAQQFSDYHSELNMSSLELGDSALYFCASSTSGQGRSGNTIYFGEGSWLTVV.

This chain joins TRBV27 and TRBJ2-3; 7 bases match TRBD1. CDR3 length equals 15 residues. Germline trimming cut 6 bases from V and 2 bases from J; bases unmatched to any gene: 8. From germline, CDR1 is MNHEY and CDR2 SMNVEV (reference sequence). The CDR3 region has the DNA TGTGCCAGCAGACCAACCAGGGGGTTCACAGATACGCAGTATTTT. Protein: CASRPTRGFTDTQYF.

In the case of this clone: The same CDR3 can be traced to other DNA sequences in this sample. The rearrangement uses TRBV7-2 and TRBJ1-1; 7 nucleotides align to TRBD1. The CDR3 sequence is 13 residues long. J gave up 4 bases and V 3 bases, and 2 bases lay outside the gene matches. Germline V gene data show CDR1 as SGHTA and CDR2 as FQGNSA. The CDR3 here is CASSFNRGTEAFF. For the CDR3, the DNA is TGTGCCAGCAGCTTCAACAGGGGCACTGAAGCTTTCTTT.

The J gene is TRBJ2-2, the V gene TRBV11-2, with D tentatively TRBD2 (5 bases). This CDR3 has 15 amino acids. Germline assignment: CDR1 SGHAT and CDR2 FQNNGV. V gave up 5 bases and J gave up 4 bases, with 14 bases separating them. CDR3 coding DNA: TGTGCCAGCAGCCAAAACGGGCGGGCCACCGGGGAGCTGTTTTTT. It yields the protein CASSQNGRATGELFF.

The chain uses TRBV28 and TRBJ2-7, with no clear D. This CDR3 contains 13 residues. V shed 2 bases and J shed 2 bases, with 7 bases lying between them. Germline lookup yields CDR1 MDHEN and CDR2 SYDVKM. CDR3 in amino acids: CASSLALTYEQYF. As DNA, the CDR3 is TGTGCCAGCAGTTTAGCCCTAACCTACGAGCAGTACTTC.

This sequence joins TRBV27 and TRBJ2-7; TRBD1 might be the D (6 bases). The CDR3 length is 14 residues. The V end lost 2 bases, the J end lost 2 bases, and 10 bases lay between the germline ends. CDR1 and CDR2 from the germline V gene are MNHEY and SMNVEV (reference sequence). The CDR3 is CASSLNRATYEQYF. CDR3 sequence (DNA): TGTGCCAGCAGTTTAAACAGGGCGACCTACGAGCAGTACTTC.

V and J are TRBV6-2 or TRBV6-3 and TRBJ2-7; 8 bases are shared with TRBD1. With V trimmed by 5 bases and J by 2 bases, 17 bases remained unmatched. The CDR3 is made up of 18 amino acids. Germline CDR1 and CDR2: MNHEY and SVGEGT. CDR3 sequence: CASSLLPTGTGPTYEQYF. The CDR3 nucleotides read TGTGCCAGCAGTCTACTGCCCACCGGGACAGGTCCAACCTACGAGCAGTACTTC.

The gene calls are TRBV7-9 and TRBJ2-3; 10 nucleotides line up with TRBD1. The V gene's germline CDR1 is SEHNR and CDR2 FQNEAQ (reference sequence). V trimming: 0 bases; J trimming: 4 bases; junction bases outside the gene matches: 4. CDR3 size: 16 residues. This CDR3 is CASSLAGTGDADTQYF. Here the CDR3 DNA reads TGTGCCAGCAGCTTAGCCGGGACAGGGGATGCAGATACGCAGTATTTT.

This clone turned up a few times. The gene calls are TRBV2 and TRBJ2-5; D not certain. With 6 bases removed from V and 7 bases from J, the gap between germline ends came to 9 bases. Germline CDR1 reads SNHLY; CDR2 reads FYNNEI. This CDR3 is built from 11 residues. CDR3 sequence (DNA): TGTGCCAGCAGAGCCCGTGGGACCCAGTACTTC. Translation gives CASRARGTQYF.

The chain is built from TRBV5-8 and TRBJ2-2, with TRBD2 identical over 10 bases. V shed 3 bases and J 4 bases; nucleotides not matched to a gene: 3. Germline CDR1 and CDR2: SGHTS and YDEGEE. There are 15 residues in the CDR3. The CDR3 DNA follows: TGTGCCAGCAGCTCCGAGCGGGGGGGCACCGGGGAGCTGTTTTTT. Protein sequence: CASSSERGGTGELFF.

This chain joins TRBV5-4 and TRBJ2-5; D possibly corresponds to TRBD1 (5 bases). The germline V gene has CDR1 SGHNT and CDR2 YYREEE (reference sequence). V dropped 0 bases and J dropped 5 bases, with 8 bases sitting between them. The CDR3 consists of 13 residues. The CDR3 nucleotides read TGTGCCAGCAGCTTGGCAGGGCGGGAGACCCAGTACTTC. This codes for CASSLAGRETQYF.

This clone was counted a few times. The chain uses TRBV28 and TRBJ1-6; D might be TRBD1 (5 bases). The germline gives CDR1 MDHEN, CDR2 SYDVKM. V dropped 8 bases and J dropped 7 bases, with 12 bases sitting between them. The CDR3 has 13 residues. This chain's CDR3 is CASVGQSNSPLHF. The CDR3 DNA reads as TGTGCCAGCGTGGGGCAGTCCAATTCACCCCTCCACTTT.

CDR3: CASSIGGQIMNTEAFF. In nucleotides, the CDR3 is TGTGCCAGTAGTATAGGGGGGCAGATAATGAACACTGAAGCTTTCTTT. The rearrangement uses TRBV19 and TRBJ1-1, with a possible D match to TRBD1 (6 bases). The CDR3 is 16 amino acids. With 1 base removed from V and 0 bases from J, the gap between germline ends came to 12 bases. Per the germline V gene, CDR1 is LNHDA and CDR2 is SQIVND (reference sequence).

The chain is built from TRBV11-2 and TRBJ2-7; 7 positions agree with TRBD2. J gave up 4 bases and V 5 bases, and 11 bases lay outside the gene matches. The CDR3 consists of 15 residues. Germline V gene sequence: CDR1 SGHAT, CDR2 FQNNGV. This CDR3 reads CASSQSGGSAYEQYF. The CDR3 DNA sequence: TGTGCCAGCAGCCAATCGGGCGGGAGTGCGTACGAGCAGTACTTC.

V usage is TRBV6-5 and J usage is TRBJ1-5; the D gene is possibly TRBD1 (5 bases). The CDR3 has 13 residues. The germline V gene has CDR1 MNHEY and CDR2 SVGAGI. The ends were cut back, 8 bases at V and 5 bases at J, with 13 bases in the middle. CDR3 in DNA: TGTGCCAGCTCGGGAGGGGCGCATCAGCCCCAGCATTTT. Translating it yields CASSGGAHQPQHF.

The gene calls are TRBV5-8 and TRBJ1-5; D is uncertain. V was shortened by 0 bases and J by 6 bases, with 4 bases between the two germline ends. The CDR3 has 12 residues. Germline CDR1 and CDR2: SGHTS and YDEGEE. The CDR3 DNA follows: TGTGCCAGCAGCTTGGTGCGTCAGCCCCAGCATTTT. Translation gives CASSLVRQPQHF.

The chain has TRBV11-2 and TRBJ2-3, with TRBD2 matching over 8 bases. V lost 2 bases, J lost 2 bases, and 6 bases stayed unmatched. The CDR3 totals 16 residues. The germline V gene encodes CDR1 SGHAT and CDR2 FQNNGV. The CDR3, as DNA: TGTGCCAGCAGCTTATCCTTCGGGAGGGTCACAGATACGCAGTATTTT. Amino acids: CASSLSFGRVTDTQYF.

The rearrangement uses TRBV6-1 and TRBJ2-7; 8 nucleotides match TRBD1. The V segment lost 2 bases and the J segment 0 bases; nucleotides outside the gene matches: 12. The CDR3 extends over 18 amino acids. Germline V lookup: CDR1 MNHNS, CDR2 SASEGT. CDR3 sequence reads: CASSEPQPRDRFSYEQYF. DNA of the CDR3: TGTGCCAGCAGTGAACCCCAACCCCGGGACAGGTTCTCCTACGAGCAGTACTTC.

CDR3 DNA: TGTGCCAGCAGTTACTCGCAGTACTATGGCTACACCTTC. Translating gives CASSYSQYYGYTF. V is TRBV6-5 and J is TRBJ1-2, with D unclear. V gave up 0 bases and J gave up 3 bases, with 5 bases separating them. This CDR3 has 13 amino acids. Per germline, CDR1 MNHEY and CDR2 SVGAGI.

V usage is TRBV11-1 and J usage is TRBJ2-5; D is ambiguous. V was clipped by 1 base and J by 5 bases, with 14 bases between them. Germline lookup yields CDR1 SGHAT and CDR2 FQDESV (reference sequence). The CDR3 spans 15 residues. CDR3 in amino acids: CASSLVADNRETQYF. Written as DNA, the CDR3 is TGTGCCAGCAGCTTAGTGGCAGACAATCGGGAGACCCAGTACTTC.